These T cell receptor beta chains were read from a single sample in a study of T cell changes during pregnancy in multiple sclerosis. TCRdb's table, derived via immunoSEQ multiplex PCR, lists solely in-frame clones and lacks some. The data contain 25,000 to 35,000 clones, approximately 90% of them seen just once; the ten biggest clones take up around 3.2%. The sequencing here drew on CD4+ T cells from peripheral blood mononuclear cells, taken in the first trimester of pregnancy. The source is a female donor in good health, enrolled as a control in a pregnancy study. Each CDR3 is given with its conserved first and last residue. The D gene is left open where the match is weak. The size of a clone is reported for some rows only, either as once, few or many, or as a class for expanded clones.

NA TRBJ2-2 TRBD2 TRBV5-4 CASSSIGTSGTLGGRSF TGTGCCAGCAGCTCCATCGGGACTAGCGGGACCTTGGGGGGGAGATCCTTT
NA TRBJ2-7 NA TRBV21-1 CASSKGQGAAEQYF TGTGCCAGCAGCAAGGGACAGGGGGCCGCGGAGCAGTACTTC
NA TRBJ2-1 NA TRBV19 CASSHRNNEQFF TGTGCCAGTAGTCACAGAAACAATGAGCAGTTCTTC
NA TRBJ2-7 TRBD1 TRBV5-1 CASSLETGGSYEQYF TGCGCCAGCAGCTTGGAGACAGGGGGTTCCTACGAGCAGTACTTC
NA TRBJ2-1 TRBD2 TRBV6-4 CASSQTSGGSNEQFF TGTGCCAGCAGTCAGACTAGCGGGGGTTCCAATGAGCAGTTCTTC
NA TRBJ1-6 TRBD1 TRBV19 CASSRDRANSPLHF TGTGCCAGTAGTAGAGACAGGGCTAATTCACCCCTCCACTTT
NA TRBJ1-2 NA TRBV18 CASSPSRDFYGYTF TGTGCCAGCTCACCCTCCAGGGATTTCTATGGCTACACCTTC
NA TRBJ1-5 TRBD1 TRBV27 CASSSSPQGADQPQHF TGTGCCAGCAGTTCCAGCCCCCAGGGGGCCGATCAGCCCCAGCATTTT
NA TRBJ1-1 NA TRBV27 CASSSRQTQAFF TGTGCCAGCAGTTCCCGACAGACCCAAGCTTTCTTT
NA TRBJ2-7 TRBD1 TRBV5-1 CASSSGTGGFEQYF TGCGCCAGCAGCTCCGGGACAGGGGGCTTCGAGCAGTACTTC
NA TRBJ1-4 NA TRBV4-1 CASSPLGLTNEKLFF TGCGCCAGCAGCCCGCTGGGGCTCACTAATGAAAAACTGTTTTTT
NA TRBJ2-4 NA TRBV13 CASSLVGRGFRGKNIQYF TGTGCCAGCAGCTTAGTGGGCCGGGGGTTCCGTGGCAAAAACATTCAGTACTTC
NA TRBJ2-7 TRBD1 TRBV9 CASSVGTGAYEQYF TGTGCCAGCAGCGTCGGGACAGGGGCCTACGAGCAGTACTTC
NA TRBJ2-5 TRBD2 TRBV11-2 CASSVIPGLAGGGETQYF TGTGCCAGCAGCGTAATACCGGGACTAGCGGGGGGGGGCGAGACCCAGTACTTC
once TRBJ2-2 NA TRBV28 CASSLSGGGSGELFF TGTGCCAGCAGTTTATCTGGGGGAGGCTCCGGGGAGCTGTTTTTT
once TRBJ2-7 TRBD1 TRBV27 CASRSTGGGYEQYF TGTGCCAGCAGATCGACAGGGGGCGGATACGAGCAGTACTTC
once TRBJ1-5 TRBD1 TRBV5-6 CASSADRGANQPQHF TGTGCCAGCAGCGCAGACAGGGGGGCTAATCAGCCCCAGCATTTT
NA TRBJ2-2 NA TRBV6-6 CASSRNTGELFF TGTGCCAGCAGCAGGAACACCGGGGAGCTGTTTTTT
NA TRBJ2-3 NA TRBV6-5 CASSYSYGNTDTQYF TGTGCCAGCAGTTACTCGTACGGGAACACAGATACGCAGTATTTT
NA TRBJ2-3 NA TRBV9 CASSVDRAALTDTQYF TGTGCCAGCAGCGTAGACAGGGCGGCCCTTACAGATACGCAGTATTTT
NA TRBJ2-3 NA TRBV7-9 CASSLVQALAITDTQYF TGTGCCAGCAGCTTAGTTCAGGCCCTAGCGATCACAGATACGCAGTATTTT
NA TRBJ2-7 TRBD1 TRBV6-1 CASCTTGTGLWEQYF TGTGCCAGCTGTACAACCGGGACAGGGCTGTGGGAGCAGTACTTC
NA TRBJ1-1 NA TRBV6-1 CASSGAPGVPLNTEAFF TGTGCCAGCAGTGGGGCCCCAGGGGTCCCCTTGAACACTGAAGCTTTCTTT
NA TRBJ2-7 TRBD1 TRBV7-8 CASRTRQGKGEQYF TGTGCCAGCAGAACTCGACAGGGAAAGGGCGAGCAGTACTTC
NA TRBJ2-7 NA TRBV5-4 CASTRLEGPYEQYF TGTGCCAGCACCCGTCTGGAGGGGCCCTACGAGCAGTACTTC
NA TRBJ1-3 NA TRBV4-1 CASSQGTVSGNTIYF TGCGCCAGCAGCCAAGGGACAGTTTCTGGAAACACCATATATTTT
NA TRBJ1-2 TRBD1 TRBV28 CASSSAGTGGLGYTF TGTGCCAGCAGTTCAGCCGGGACAGGGGGCCTGGGCTACACCTTC
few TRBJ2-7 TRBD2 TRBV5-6 CASSLAGTSDEQYF TGTGCCAGCAGCTTGGCCGGAACTAGCGACGAGCAGTACTTC
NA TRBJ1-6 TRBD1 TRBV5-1 CASSLGQGAVFLSLHF TGCGCCAGCAGCTTGGGACAGGGGGCGGTTTTTTTGTCCCTCCACTTT
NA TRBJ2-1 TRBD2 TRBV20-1 CSGGRTSAFF TGCAGTGGGGGAAGGACTAGCGCGTTCTTC
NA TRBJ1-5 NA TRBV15 CATSRDQGWDQPQHF TGTGCCACCAGCAGAGATCAGGGATGGGATCAGCCCCAGCATTTT
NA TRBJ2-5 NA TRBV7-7 CASSSTGQETQYF TGTGCCAGCAGCTCGACTGGACAAGAGACCCAGTACTTC
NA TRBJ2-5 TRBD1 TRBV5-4 CASTSGQGMETQYF TGTGCCAGCACTTCAGGACAGGGGATGGAGACCCAGTACTTC
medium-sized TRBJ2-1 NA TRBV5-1 CASSHDPTGNEQFF TGCGCCAGCAGCCACGATCCAACGGGGAATGAGCAGTTCTTC
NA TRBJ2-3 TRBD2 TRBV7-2 CASSFLAGPDTQYF TGTGCCAGCAGCTTTCTAGCGGGACCAGATACGCAGTATTTT